What follows is one TCR beta chain and its context. The sample originates from a study of OX40 agonist ivuxolimab in advanced cancers. The overall study: The patients received agonistic anti-OX40 (CD134) antibody ivuxolimab.

This table comes from immunoSEQ multiplex PCR, and its TCRdb copy is limited to in-frame clones, with some not included. The sample holds roughly 19,000 clones, about 89% seen once. Source: CD4+ or CD8+ T cells sorted from blood, taken in a trial of the OX40 agonist ivuxolimab. This sequence was found in an adult with an advanced solid tumor such as melanoma, head and neck, liver or kidney cancer.

CDR3 in DNA: TGTGCCACCGAACCCTCTAGCGGGGGGTATTACGAGCAGTACTTC. It specifies CATEPSSGGYYEQYF. The chain uses TRBV7-2 and TRBJ2-7; 11 bases are a match to TRBD2. With 10 bases clipped from V and 4 bases from J, the junction kept 12 bases outside the gene matches. The CDR3 loop spans 15 amino acids. Germline CDR1 and CDR2: SGHTA and FQGNSA.